This T cell receptor beta chain was recorded in a study of identical twins. Study-wide results and limits: Insertions were reduced in abundant cord blood beta clonotypes but not in memory repertoires. Invariant cells of the MAIT and iNKT types might have partly distorted the zero-insertion analyses. Out-of-frame alpha sequences common to twins exhibited an excess of low generation probability. Where beta out-of-frame sequences were concerned, excess twin sharing was weaker.

Many counts were recorded for this clonotype. Its antigen is unidentified. In TCRdb, the 5' RACE reads were re-called with MiXCR into one record per CDR3 protein. The sample consists of roughly 250,000 distinct CDR3 sequences, roughly 7% of them appearing once. These same data were also listed under a study on yellow fever vaccine responses in identical twins.

The specimen sequenced was memory (CD45RO+) T cells sorted from blood. The TCR originated in a woman between 18 and 30 years old in good health.

In nucleotides, the CDR3 is TGCGCCAGCAGCTTGGGGGGTGCCACTGAAGCTTTCTTT. It specifies CASSLGGATEAFF. The chain carries TRBV5-1 and TRBJ1-1; unclear D gene. The V and J ends lost 0 bases and 4 bases respectively, with 7 bases between them. Germline V gives CDR1 SGHRS, CDR2 YFSETQ. There are 13 residues in the CDR3. Combining the CDR3 with reference TRBV5-1 and TRBJ1-1 gives the whole variable domain KAGVTQTPRYLIKTRGQQVTLSCSPISGHRSVSWYQQTPGQGLQFLFEYFSETQRNKGNFPGRFSGRQFSNSRSEMNVSTLELGDSALYLCASSLGGATEAFFGQGTRLTVV.